A selection of T cell receptor beta chains follows, all from one sample in a study of shared clonotypes between healthy human individuals. Sequencing was performed with immunoSEQ multiplex PCR; in TCRdb, only in-frame clones are kept and a portion is missing. Here the sample spans 2 million to 2.5 million clones, around 90% being singletons. The material sequenced was naive CD4+ T cells from PBMCs. Receptor source: a young man in good health. Some clones in this sample may be carry-over from other donors' samples. Each CDR3 is given with its conserved first and last residue. The order of the fields is CDR3 DNA, CDR3 protein, D gene, V gene, J gene, clone size. The D gene is left open where the match is weak. Size tells how often a clone was seen (once, few, many) or the class of an expanded clone, and some rows leave it out.

cdr3_nt: TGTGCCATCAGTGAGTCCGGGACAGGGAGCTATGGCTACACCTTC; cdr3_aa: CAISESGTGSYGYTF; d_call: TRBD1; v_call: TRBV10-3; j_call: TRBJ1-2; clone_size: NA
cdr3_nt: TGTGCCAGCAGTGACCTGGGGGTACACACTGAAGCTTTCTTT; cdr3_aa: CASSDLGVHTEAFF; d_call: NA; v_call: TRBV2; j_call: TRBJ1-1; clone_size: once
cdr3_nt: TGTGCCAGCAGAGCCCCACTGGGCCCCATTCAGTACTTC; cdr3_aa: CASRAPLGPIQYF; d_call: NA; v_call: TRBV6-5; j_call: TRBJ2-4; clone_size: NA
cdr3_nt: TGTGCCAGCAGCAATCACCGCCCCTGGGGTCCAACCTACGAGCAGTACTTC; cdr3_aa: CASSNHRPWGPTYEQYF; d_call: NA; v_call: TRBV11-2; j_call: TRBJ2-7; clone_size: NA
cdr3_nt: TGTGCCAGCAGCTTGGACAGTATTCGTACAGATACGCAGTATTTT; cdr3_aa: CASSLDSIRTDTQYF; d_call: NA; v_call: TRBV5-8; j_call: TRBJ2-3; clone_size: NA
cdr3_nt: TGTGCCAGCACCCAGGGACTCTATAGCAATCAGCCCCAGCATTTT; cdr3_aa: CASTQGLYSNQPQHF; d_call: NA; v_call: TRBV28; j_call: TRBJ1-5; clone_size: NA
cdr3_nt: TGTGCCAGCAATCCGGGACAGAACATCTACGAGCAGTACTTC; cdr3_aa: CASNPGQNIYEQYF; d_call: TRBD1; v_call: TRBV2; j_call: TRBJ2-7; clone_size: NA
cdr3_nt: TGCGCCAGCAGCCAGGGGGAAGTCTATGGCTACACCTTC; cdr3_aa: CASSQGEVYGYTF; d_call: TRBD1; v_call: TRBV5-1; j_call: TRBJ1-2; clone_size: NA
cdr3_nt: TGTGCCCGGGAACCTATAACTCGGGGGGGCCAAGAGACCCAGTACTTC; cdr3_aa: CAREPITRGGQETQYF; d_call: TRBD2; v_call: TRBV30; j_call: TRBJ2-5; clone_size: NA
cdr3_nt: TGCGCCAGCAGCTTGGATGGCCAGGGTGGCTACGAGCAGTACTTC; cdr3_aa: CASSLDGQGGYEQYF; d_call: NA; v_call: TRBV5-1; j_call: TRBJ2-7; clone_size: NA
cdr3_nt: TGTGCCAGCAGCCCTTTCGGCAGTAATTTGAACACCGGGGAGCTGTTTTTT; cdr3_aa: CASSPFGSNLNTGELFF; d_call: NA; v_call: TRBV27; j_call: TRBJ2-2; clone_size: NA
cdr3_nt: TGTGCCAGCAGCCCAGTAGGAGGTGGTAAGGGCGATACGCAGTATTTT; cdr3_aa: CASSPVGGGKGDTQYF; d_call: NA; v_call: TRBV6-6; j_call: TRBJ2-3; clone_size: NA
cdr3_nt: TGTGCCAGCAGCGGGCCGGGACAGGAATACGAGCAGTACTTC; cdr3_aa: CASSGPGQEYEQYF; d_call: TRBD1; v_call: TRBV28; j_call: TRBJ2-7; clone_size: NA
cdr3_nt: TGTGCCTGGAGTGTAGGGGGTGGGCGCGGAAACACCATATATTTT; cdr3_aa: CAWSVGGGRGNTIYF; d_call: NA; v_call: TRBV30; j_call: TRBJ1-3; clone_size: NA
cdr3_nt: TGTGCCAGCAGCCAAGTCCAACTAGCGGGAGGGCCGAGAGACTACAATGAGCAGTTCTTC; cdr3_aa: CASSQVQLAGGPRDYNEQFF; d_call: TRBD2; v_call: TRBV4-2; j_call: TRBJ2-1; clone_size: NA
cdr3_nt: TGTGCCAGCGTCCGGGACTCACTAGGCTACGAGCAGTACTTC; cdr3_aa: CASVRDSLGYEQYF; d_call: NA; v_call: TRBV28; j_call: TRBJ2-7; clone_size: NA
cdr3_nt: TGTGCCAGCAGTTTGGGGGCTAGAGGATACAATGAGCAGTTCTTC; cdr3_aa: CASSLGARGYNEQFF; d_call: NA; v_call: TRBV27; j_call: TRBJ2-1; clone_size: NA
cdr3_nt: TGTGCCAGCAGTTTAGCGGCAGGGAACTATGGCTACACCTTC; cdr3_aa: CASSLAAGNYGYTF; d_call: NA; v_call: TRBV28; j_call: TRBJ1-2; clone_size: NA
cdr3_nt: TGTGCCAGCAGCAGGGGGCAGGGAGGCTACGAGCAGTACTTC; cdr3_aa: CASSRGQGGYEQYF; d_call: NA; v_call: TRBV11-2; j_call: TRBJ2-7; clone_size: NA
cdr3_nt: TGTGCCAGCAGCCCTAGACTAACTAGCTCCTACAATGAGCAGTTCTTC; cdr3_aa: CASSPRLTSSYNEQFF; d_call: NA; v_call: TRBV7-3; j_call: TRBJ2-1; clone_size: NA
cdr3_nt: TGTGCCAGCAGTCCCCAGGGTAGCAATCAGCCCCAGCATTTT; cdr3_aa: CASSPQGSNQPQHF; d_call: NA; v_call: TRBV6-6; j_call: TRBJ1-5; clone_size: once
cdr3_nt: TGTGCCTGCATACCGGGACTAGGAAACGAGCAGTACTTC; cdr3_aa: CACIPGLGNEQYF; d_call: TRBD2; v_call: TRBV30; j_call: TRBJ2-7; clone_size: NA
cdr3_nt: TGTGCCAGCAGCGGTGGGGGACAGGGGGCAATGGAGACCCAGTACTTC; cdr3_aa: CASSGGGQGAMETQYF; d_call: TRBD1; v_call: TRBV9; j_call: TRBJ2-5; clone_size: NA
cdr3_nt: TGTGCCACCAGCAGAGCGACGGTTAACACTGAAGCTTTCTTT; cdr3_aa: CATSRATVNTEAFF; d_call: NA; v_call: TRBV15; j_call: TRBJ1-1; clone_size: NA
cdr3_nt: TGTGCCTGTAAATCAGAGACTTATGGCTACACCTTC; cdr3_aa: CACKSETYGYTF; d_call: NA; v_call: TRBV30; j_call: TRBJ1-2; clone_size: NA
cdr3_nt: TGTGCCAGCAGCTTAGCCCCTGGGGGGGGAGAGACCCAGTACTTC; cdr3_aa: CASSLAPGGGETQYF; d_call: TRBD2; v_call: TRBV5-6; j_call: TRBJ2-5; clone_size: NA
cdr3_nt: TGTGCCAGCAGAAAACAGGACCCGTACACCGGGGAGCTGTTTTTT; cdr3_aa: CASRKQDPYTGELFF; d_call: NA; v_call: TRBV7-3; j_call: TRBJ2-2; clone_size: NA
cdr3_nt: TGTGCCAGCAATCAACGGGGATGGGGGGATCAGCCCCAGCATTTT; cdr3_aa: CASNQRGWGDQPQHF; d_call: NA; v_call: TRBV6-1; j_call: TRBJ1-5; clone_size: NA
cdr3_nt: TGTGCCAGCAGCCAAGTAGACAGTCCCCGAGGTCCCCAGCATTTT; cdr3_aa: CASSQVDSPRGPQHF; d_call: NA; v_call: TRBV4-2; j_call: TRBJ1-5; clone_size: NA
cdr3_nt: TGTGCCAGCAGCCAACTCCTCAGGGATTCATATGGCTACACCTTC; cdr3_aa: CASSQLLRDSYGYTF; d_call: NA; v_call: TRBV14; j_call: TRBJ1-2; clone_size: NA
cdr3_nt: TGTGCCAGCAGAAGGCAGGCCCAAGAGACCCAGTACTTC; cdr3_aa: CASRRQAQETQYF; d_call: NA; v_call: TRBV2; j_call: TRBJ2-5; clone_size: NA
cdr3_nt: TGCAGCGCCGACTTCCGGGGGCTTACCGGGGAGCTGTTTTTT; cdr3_aa: CSADFRGLTGELFF; d_call: NA; v_call: TRBV29-1; j_call: TRBJ2-2; clone_size: NA
cdr3_nt: TGTGCCAGCAGCCAGGGCGGGTCTACGCCGAGCGAGCAGTACTTC; cdr3_aa: CASSQGGSTPSEQYF; d_call: NA; v_call: TRBV5-4; j_call: TRBJ2-7; clone_size: NA
cdr3_nt: TGTGCCAGCAGCTGGGGGGGAGAGCAGTTCTTC; cdr3_aa: CASSWGGEQFF; d_call: TRBD2; v_call: TRBV4-2; j_call: TRBJ2-1; clone_size: NA
cdr3_nt: TGTGCCAGCAGCTTGGATTTGGGGCGAGATACGCAGTATTTT; cdr3_aa: CASSLDLGRDTQYF; d_call: NA; v_call: TRBV5-4; j_call: TRBJ2-3; clone_size: NA
cdr3_nt: TGCGCCAGCAGCTTGGGTGAGTTGGACACTGAAGCTTTCTTT; cdr3_aa: CASSLGELDTEAFF; d_call: NA; v_call: TRBV5-1; j_call: TRBJ1-1; clone_size: NA
cdr3_nt: TGCAGCGTAGGTACCGGGACAGGGGGCCACGGCTACACCTTC; cdr3_aa: CSVGTGTGGHGYTF; d_call: TRBD1; v_call: TRBV29-1; j_call: TRBJ1-2; clone_size: NA
cdr3_nt: TGTGCCAGTAGCCCAAGGGGGGCCCCGGAGGGCGATGAGCAGTTCTTC; cdr3_aa: CASSPRGAPEGDEQFF; d_call: NA; v_call: TRBV19; j_call: TRBJ2-1; clone_size: once
cdr3_nt: TGTGCCAGCAGTGATCAGGGAATTGGTGGCTACACCTTC; cdr3_aa: CASSDQGIGGYTF; d_call: NA; v_call: TRBV6-5; j_call: TRBJ1-2; clone_size: NA
cdr3_nt: TGTGCCAGCAGTTTAGTTAGTACCCATGGCTACACCTTC; cdr3_aa: CASSLVSTHGYTF; d_call: NA; v_call: TRBV28; j_call: TRBJ1-2; clone_size: NA
cdr3_nt: TGTGCCAGCCGTGACGGGGGGCGCTCTGGGGCCAACGTCCTGACTTTC; cdr3_aa: CASRDGGRSGANVLTF; d_call: NA; v_call: TRBV28; j_call: TRBJ2-6; clone_size: once
cdr3_nt: TGCGCCAGCAGCAACCGGCGGGGAGGGGACAAGACCGGGGAGCTGTTTTTT; cdr3_aa: CASSNRRGGDKTGELFF; d_call: NA; v_call: TRBV5-1; j_call: TRBJ2-2; clone_size: NA
cdr3_nt: TGCGCCAGCAGCTCGGACAGACTCAATGAGCAGTTCTTC; cdr3_aa: CASSSDRLNEQFF; d_call: NA; v_call: TRBV5-1; j_call: TRBJ2-1; clone_size: NA
cdr3_nt: TGTGCCAGCAGCCCCACGCGGGGGAGCTCCTACGAGCAGTACTTC; cdr3_aa: CASSPTRGSSYEQYF; d_call: TRBD2; v_call: TRBV7-2; j_call: TRBJ2-7; clone_size: NA
cdr3_nt: TGCGCCAGCAGCGCGGGACATAAAAGCGAAAAACTGTTTTTT; cdr3_aa: CASSAGHKSEKLFF; d_call: NA; v_call: TRBV5-1; j_call: TRBJ1-4; clone_size: NA
cdr3_nt: TGTGCCAGCAGTCCCCTGGGACTAGCGGGAGAGAGCCCCTACAATGAGCAGTTCTTC; cdr3_aa: CASSPLGLAGESPYNEQFF; d_call: TRBD2; v_call: TRBV27; j_call: TRBJ2-1; clone_size: NA
cdr3_nt: TGTGCCAGTAGTACAAGGATTAAGACCGGGGAGCTGTTTTTT; cdr3_aa: CASSTRIKTGELFF; d_call: NA; v_call: TRBV19; j_call: TRBJ2-2; clone_size: once
cdr3_nt: TGTGCCAGCAGCTTAATGAGTCGCAGCTCCTACAATGAGCAGTTCTTC; cdr3_aa: CASSLMSRSSYNEQFF; d_call: NA; v_call: TRBV7-3; j_call: TRBJ2-1; clone_size: NA
cdr3_nt: TGTGCCAGCAGCCCCCCCTCAGATACGCAGTATTTT; cdr3_aa: CASSPPSDTQYF; d_call: NA; v_call: TRBV9; j_call: TRBJ2-3; clone_size: NA
cdr3_nt: TGTGCCAGCTCACCGAGCTGGATGGCGCAAGAGACCCAGTACTTC; cdr3_aa: CASSPSWMAQETQYF; d_call: NA; v_call: TRBV18; j_call: TRBJ2-5; clone_size: NA
cdr3_nt: TGTGCCAGCAGCCCGTGGACTAGCGGGAGGGGGGCCTTTGAGCAGTTCTTC; cdr3_aa: CASSPWTSGRGAFEQFF; d_call: TRBD2; v_call: TRBV7-6; j_call: TRBJ2-1; clone_size: NA